This T cell receptor beta chain comes out of a study of shared clonotypes between healthy human individuals. Produced via immunoSEQ multiplex PCR; TCRdb's table is partial and in-frame only. The sample has about 2.4 million clones; 93% are singletons. CDR3 length: 14 amino acids. CDR1 is MNHEY and CDR2 is SVGAGI in the germline V gene. V was pared by 5 bases and J by 8 bases, with 10 bases of the junction left unmatched. It was into CD45RA+ naive and CD45RA-negative memory subsets that the CD4+ cells were split. The rearrangement links TRBV6-5 to TRBJ2-7; 9 positions agree with TRBD2. The origin of this receptor is a man aged 18 to 29 in good health. Some clones in this sample may be carry-over from other donors' samples. The sample consisted of naive CD4+ T cells from PBMCs. The subset: CD45RA+ positively selected. CDR3: CASSSGRPNPQQYF. CDR3 bases: TGTGCCAGCAGTAGCGGGAGGCCCAACCCCCAGCAGTACTTC.